The sequence of this T cell receptor (beta chain) was determined in a study of blood T cell repertoires in COVID-19. For the study at large: Sample material is recorded as cDNA or gDNA derived from T cells, B-cell-depleted T cells, or PBMCs.

V gave up 0 bases and J gave up 4 bases, with 12 bases separating them. In germline, CDR1 is MNHEY, CDR2 SVGAGI. This CDR3 comprises 16 residues. The method was immunoSEQ multiplex PCR; TCRdb's version includes in-frame clones alone and lacks a portion of them. The profile shows roughly 160,000 clones, approximately 91% of them singletons. The chain uses TRBV6-5 and TRBJ1-4, with no clear D. The receptor was derived from a man between 18 and 35 years old with acute or convalescent COVID-19. Sequencing was carried out using peripheral blood. The CDR3 DNA is TGTGCCAGCAGTTACTCGAATTCCTACCGTAATGAAAAACTGTTTTTT. Its protein is CASSYSNSYRNEKLFF.